The TCR beta chain under discussion was sequenced for a study of shared T cell receptors in the human thymus. V was pared by 4 bases and J by 5 bases, with 8 bases of the junction left unmatched. The length of the CDR3 is 15 residues. In germline, CDR1 is SGDLS, CDR2 YYNGEE. TCRdb's table, derived via immunoSEQ multiplex PCR, lists solely in-frame clones and lacks some. The table records some 760,000 clones, 70% to 90% of them present only once. This clone was observed a few times. The sample was also linked to a second study, of human thymus T cells. As that study records: Thymic tissue was derived from resections collected during corrective heart surgery.

The TCR comes from a girl less than two years old with a congenital heart defect. J is TRBJ2-5 and V is TRBV9, with TRBD2 identical over 10 bases. Sequences were obtained from thymocytes. CDR3 residues: CASSTYNSGGETQYF. DNA for the CDR3: TGTGCCAGCAGCACCTACAATAGCGGGGGGGAGACCCAGTACTTC.